These T cell receptor beta chains were read from a single sample in a study of T cell responses to AZD1222 COVID-19 vaccine. TCRdb's table, derived via immunoSEQ multiplex PCR, lists solely in-frame clones and lacks some. This sample has about 85,000 clones, with 80% to 90% found just once. The sample in question was peripheral blood, obtained on day 0 of AZD1222 vaccination. The receptor source for this set is an adult in good health. Both conserved end residues are part of each CDR3. A D gene is named only where the DNA matches it firmly. Clone sizes are given selectively: once, few, many, or a class where the clone is expanded.

TRBJ1-2,14,.,TRBV28,.,TGTGCCAGCAGTTCCGGACAGCCTAACTATGGCTACACCTTC,CASSSGQPNYGYTF
TRBJ2-7,17,TRBD2,TRBV10-3,once,TGTGCCATCAGTGAGGGACTAGCGGGCCAAGGATCCTACGAGCAGTACTTC,CAISEGLAGQGSYEQYF
TRBJ1-1,12,.,TRBV2,.,TGTGCCAGCAGTGAACAGGGATTTGAAGCTTTCTTT,CASSEQGFEAFF
TRBJ2-7,11,TRBD1,TRBV29-1,.,TGCAGCGCGGGACAGTCCTACGAGCAGTACTTC,CSAGQSYEQYF
TRBJ1-4,15,TRBD1,TRBV6-1,.,TGTGCCAGCAGTGAACGGACAGGGGGCTGGGAAAAACTGTTTTTT,CASSERTGGWEKLFF
TRBJ1-1,13,.,TRBV30,.,TGTGCCTGGAGCGCCCGACAGGCCACTGAAGCTTTCTTT,CAWSARQATEAFF
TRBJ1-1,12,.,TRBV30,once,TGTGCCGGGATGCCCGGGCCAGCGGGGGCTTTCTTT,CAGMPGPAGAFF
TRBJ2-1,14,TRBD2,TRBV18,.,TGTGCCAGCTCCCCGGGACTAGCGGGACCTGAGCAGTTCTTC,CASSPGLAGPEQFF
TRBJ1-5,16,.,TRBV19,.,TGTGCCAGTAAGGGGACATCCGGTAGGCTTGGTCAGCCCCAGCATTTT,CASKGTSGRLGQPQHF
TRBJ1-1,13,.,TRBV6-5,.,TGTGCCAGCAGCCGGCGAGGAGGCACTGAAGCTTTCTTT,CASSRRGGTEAFF
TRBJ2-7,12,TRBD1,TRBV2,.,TGTGCCAGCCGGGACAGGGGCCACGAGCAGTACTTC,CASRDRGHEQYF
TRBJ2-1,16,TRBD2,TRBV28,.,TGTGCCAGCAGTTCCTCCGGGACTAGCGGGAGGGCTGAGCAGTTCTTC,CASSSSGTSGRAEQFF
TRBJ2-7,11,.,TRBV12-3/TRBV12-4,.,TGTGCCAGCAGTTTAAAACAGTCCCAGTACTTC,CASSLKQSQYF
TRBJ2-2,15,.,TRBV5-6,once,TGTGCCAGCAGCTTCGGACAGTTTTACACCGGGGAGCTGTTTTTT,CASSFGQFYTGELFF
TRBJ2-3,13,.,TRBV12-3/TRBV12-4,.,TGTGCCAGCAGTTTTCTTTTGTATCCCGCGCAGTATTTT,CASSFLLYPAQYF
TRBJ2-2,15,.,TRBV10-3,.,TGTGCCATCAGTGAGTCCGGGCGTGGCACCGGGGAGCTGTTTTTT,CAISESGRGTGELFF
TRBJ2-7,12,.,TRBV12-3/TRBV12-4,.,TGTGCCAGCAGCCCGGACAGCTACGAGCAGTACTTC,CASSPDSYEQYF
TRBJ1-2,13,.,TRBV28,.,TGTGCCAGCAGTTTGGGACAAAACTATGGCTACACCTTC,CASSLGQNYGYTF
TRBJ1-3,14,.,TRBV27,.,TGTGCCAGCAGTTTTCGCAGCTCTGGAAACACCATATATTTT,CASSFRSSGNTIYF
TRBJ2-2,13,.,TRBV11-2,.,TGTGCCAGCAGCTTCAGGGTTTTCGGGGAGCTGTTTTTT,CASSFRVFGELFF
TRBJ1-5,14,.,TRBV19,.,TGTGCCAGTAGTCCCAGCGGGGGGCTTCAGCCCCAGCATTTT,CASSPSGGLQPQHF
TRBJ1-1,14,.,TRBV2,.,TGTGCCGACGGTCGGGGGCGCCCGACCACTGAAGCTTTCTTT,CADGRGRPTTEAFF
TRBJ1-4,14,TRBD1,TRBV27,.,TGTGCCAGCCGACAGACAGGGCTAGTAGAAAAACTGTTTTTT,CASRQTGLVEKLFF
TRBJ1-1,14,TRBD1,TRBV3-1/TRBV3-2,.,TGTGCCAGCACCCCCGACAGGGGGCTTGCTGAAGCTTTCTTT,CASTPDRGLAEAFF
TRBJ1-5,14,.,TRBV25-1,.,TGTGCCAGCAGTCGGTGGGGGAGCAATCAGCCCCAGCATTTT,CASSRWGSNQPQHF
TRBJ2-7,18,.,TRBV7-8,.,TGTGCCAGCACCACGAACCCTAGGTGGGCAGCCCCCTCCTACGAGCAGTACTTC,CASTTNPRWAAPSYEQYF
TRBJ1-2,14,.,TRBV27,.,TGTGCCAGCAGTTTAAGGCGGGGAAACTATGGCTACACCTTC,CASSLRRGNYGYTF
TRBJ2-7,14,.,TRBV5-1,.,TGCGCCAGCGCTTCCTGGGACACCACCTACGAGCAGTACTTC,CASASWDTTYEQYF
TRBJ1-2,16,.,TRBV7-9,.,TGTGCCAGCAGCTTATCCTCTTCGACAGGCGTCTATGGCTACACCTTC,CASSLSSSTGVYGYTF
TRBJ1-5,15,.,TRBV7-8,.,TGTGCCAGCAGCTTAATGGTCGGGGCTGGGCAGCCCCAGCATTTT,CASSLMVGAGQPQHF
TRBJ2-3,15,.,TRBV11-2,.,TGTGCCAGCAGCTTTCTGGCAGGCACCACAGATACGCAGTATTTT,CASSFLAGTTDTQYF
TRBJ2-2,15,TRBD1,TRBV11-1,.,TGTGCCAGCAGCTCGGACAGGCTGGGCACCGGGGAGCTGTTTTTT,CASSSDRLGTGELFF
TRBJ2-5,15,TRBD2,TRBV19,once,TGTGCCAGTAGTATTCTAGCGGGAGGCCAAGAGACCCAGTACTTC,CASSILAGGQETQYF
TRBJ2-7,16,.,TRBV5-1,.,TGCGCCAGCAGCTTGGTAGGGGTTGGGGGCTCCTACGAGCAGTACTTC,CASSLVGVGGSYEQYF
TRBJ1-3,16,.,TRBV18,.,TGTGCCAGCTCACCACCGTCAGTCCGCTCTGGAAACACCATATATTTT,CASSPPSVRSGNTIYF
TRBJ2-7,18,TRBD2,TRBV3-1/TRBV3-2,.,TGTGCCAGCAGCGAAAACCTCGCCGGGACTAGCGCCTCCTACGAGCAGTACTTC,CASSENLAGTSASYEQYF
TRBJ1-5,15,.,TRBV5-1,.,TGCGCCAGCAGCTTGGGAGGGGGACTCAATCAGCCCCAGCATTTT,CASSLGGGLNQPQHF
TRBJ1-4,13,.,TRBV4-1,.,TGCGCCAGCAGCCAAGGGAGGACGGGAAAACTGTTTTTT,CASSQGRTGKLFF
TRBJ2-7,14,.,TRBV13,.,TGTGCCAGCAGCCTTCGGACAGCGAACTACGAGCAGTACTTC,CASSLRTANYEQYF